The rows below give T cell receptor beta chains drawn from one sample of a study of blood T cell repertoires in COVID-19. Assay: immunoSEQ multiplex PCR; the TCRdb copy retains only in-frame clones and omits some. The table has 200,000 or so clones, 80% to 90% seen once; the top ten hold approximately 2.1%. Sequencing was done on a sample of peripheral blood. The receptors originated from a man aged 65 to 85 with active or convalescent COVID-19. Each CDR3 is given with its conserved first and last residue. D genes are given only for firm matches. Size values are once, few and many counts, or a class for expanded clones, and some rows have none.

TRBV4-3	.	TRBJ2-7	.	CASSRGPESSYEQYF	TGCGCCAGCAGCCGTGGCCCGGAGTCCTCCTACGAGCAGTACTTC
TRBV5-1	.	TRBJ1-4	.	CASSLSPATNEKLFF	TGCGCCAGCAGCTTGTCCCCCGCAACTAATGAAAAACTGTTTTTT
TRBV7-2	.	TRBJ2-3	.	CASSRDTTDTQYF	TGTGCCAGCAGCCGGGACACCACAGATACGCAGTATTTT
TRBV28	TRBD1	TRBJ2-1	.	CASSSPGDRGYNEQFF	TGTGCCAGCAGTTCCCCGGGGGACAGGGGATACAATGAGCAGTTCTTC
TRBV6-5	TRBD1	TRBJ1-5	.	CASSKYRGQPQHF	TGTGCCAGCAGTAAGTACAGGGGTCAGCCCCAGCATTTT
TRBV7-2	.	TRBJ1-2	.	CASSLEPVVSNYGYTF	TGTGCCAGCAGCTTAGAACCGGTTGTGAGTAACTATGGCTACACCTTC
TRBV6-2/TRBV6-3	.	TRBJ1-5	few	CASSYRGFSNQPQHF	TGTGCCAGCAGTTACCGGGGATTTAGCAATCAGCCCCAGCATTTT
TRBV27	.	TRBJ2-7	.	CASSLSGWQGGPYEQYF	TGTGCCAGCAGTTTATCGGGTTGGCAGGGGGGCCCCTACGAGCAGTACTTC
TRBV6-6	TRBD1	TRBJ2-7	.	CASSLKGQGGEQYF	TGTGCCAGCAGCCTAAAAGGACAGGGGGGCGAGCAGTACTTC
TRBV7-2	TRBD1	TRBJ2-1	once	CASSPLRTGDNEQFF	TGTGCCAGCAGCCCCCTGAGGACAGGGGACAATGAGCAGTTCTTC
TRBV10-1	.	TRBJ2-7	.	CASSESTTANVQYF	TGCGCCAGCAGTGAGTCGACGACAGCTAATGTGCAGTACTTC
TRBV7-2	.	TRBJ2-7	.	CASSLLGGRGYEQYF	TGTGCCAGCAGCTTGTTGGGGGGTCGGGGCTACGAGCAGTACTTC
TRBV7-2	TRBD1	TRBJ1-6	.	CASSLGVQGAGIGSPLHF	TGTGCCAGCAGCTTAGGTGTGCAGGGGGCAGGGATAGGTTCACCCCTCCACTTT
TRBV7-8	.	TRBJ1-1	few	CASSARGGLFTEAFF	TGTGCCAGCAGCGCACGAGGGGGTTTATTCACTGAAGCTTTCTTT
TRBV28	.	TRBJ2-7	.	CASSFLQGPVDEQYF	TGTGCCAGCAGTTTCTTACAGGGTCCGGTCGACGAGCAGTACTTC
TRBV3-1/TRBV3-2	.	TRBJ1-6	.	CASSQGWESSNSPLHF	TGTGCCAGCAGCCAAGGCTGGGAGTCGAGTAATTCACCCCTCCACTTT
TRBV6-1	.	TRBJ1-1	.	CASSVTQGLVGTEAFF	TGTGCCAGCAGTGTAACACAGGGCCTGGTGGGCACTGAAGCTTTCTTT
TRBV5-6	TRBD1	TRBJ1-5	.	CASSSGQNNQPQHF	TGTGCCAGCAGCTCGGGACAGAACAATCAGCCCCAGCATTTT
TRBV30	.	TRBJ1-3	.	CAWSLASGNTIYF	TGTGCCTGGAGTTTAGCCTCTGGAAACACCATATATTTT
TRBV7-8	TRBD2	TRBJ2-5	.	CASSFDRDSGRPREKETQYF	TGTGCCAGCAGCTTTGACAGGGATAGCGGGAGACCTAGGGAAAAAGAGACCCAGTACTTC
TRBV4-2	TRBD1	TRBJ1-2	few	CASSQDGTGYDGYTF	TGTGCCAGCAGCCAAGATGGGACAGGGTACGATGGCTACACCTTC
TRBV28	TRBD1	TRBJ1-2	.	CASSPGTGGGYGYTF	TGTGCCAGCAGTCCCGGGACAGGGGGCGGTTATGGCTACACCTTC
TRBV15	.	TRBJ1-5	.	CATSRGSRGLNPGQPQHF	TGTGCCACCAGCAGAGGATCTAGGGGCTTGAATCCGGGTCAGCCCCAGCATTTT
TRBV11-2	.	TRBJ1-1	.	CASSLPLSGTEAFF	TGTGCCAGCAGCTTACCCCTTTCGGGCACTGAAGCTTTCTTT
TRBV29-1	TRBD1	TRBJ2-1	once	CSGATGVYNEQFF	TGCAGCGGTGCGACAGGGGTCTACAATGAGCAGTTCTTC
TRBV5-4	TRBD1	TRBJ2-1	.	CASSQRQGYNEQFF	TGTGCCAGCAGCCAACGACAGGGGTACAATGAGCAGTTCTTC
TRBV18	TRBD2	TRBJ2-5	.	CASSPPSGGQETQYF	TGTGCCAGCTCACCACCTAGCGGGGGTCAAGAGACCCAGTACTTC
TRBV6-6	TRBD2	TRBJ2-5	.	CASSKGLAGGQETQYF	TGTGCCAGCAGTAAGGGACTAGCGGGGGGCCAAGAGACCCAGTACTTC
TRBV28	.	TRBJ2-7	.	CATQGGGSSYEQYF	TGTGCCACTCAAGGGGGGGGTAGCTCCTACGAGCAGTACTTC
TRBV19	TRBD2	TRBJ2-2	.	CASSLAANTGELFF	TGTGCCAGTAGTCTAGCGGCGAACACCGGGGAGCTGTTTTTT
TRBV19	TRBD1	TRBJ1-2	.	CASSATGARGYTF	TGTGCCAGTAGTGCGACAGGGGCGAGAGGCTACACCTTC
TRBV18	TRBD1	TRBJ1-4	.	CASSPDRAGEKLFF	TGTGCCAGCTCACCGGACAGGGCTGGGGAAAAACTGTTTTTT
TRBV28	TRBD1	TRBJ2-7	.	CASRTGTGAYEQYF	TGTGCCAGCAGGACCGGGACAGGGGCCTACGAGCAGTACTTC
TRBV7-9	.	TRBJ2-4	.	CASSRGEAKNIQYF	TGTGCCAGCAGCAGGGGGGAGGCCAAAAACATTCAGTACTTC
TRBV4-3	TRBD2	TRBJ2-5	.	CASSQDARLAGGPTETQYF	TGCGCCAGCAGCCAAGACGCTCGACTAGCGGGAGGGCCCACAGAGACCCAGTACTTC
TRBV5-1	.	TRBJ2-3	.	CASSLPLPDTQYF	TGCGCCAGCAGCTTGCCTCTCCCAGATACGCAGTATTTT
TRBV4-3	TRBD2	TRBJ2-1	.	CASSQTGLAGGRQFF	TGCGCCAGCAGCCAAACGGGACTAGCGGGAGGGCGGCAGTTCTTC
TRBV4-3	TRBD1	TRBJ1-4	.	CASSQDLTGVREKLFF	TGCGCCAGCAGCCAAGATTTAACAGGGGTTAGGGAAAAACTGTTTTTT
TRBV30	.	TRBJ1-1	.	CAWRGMGTEAFF	TGTGCCTGGCGGGGGATGGGCACTGAAGCTTTCTTT
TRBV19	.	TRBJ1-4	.	CASSNRPGGEKLFF	TGTGCCAGTAGTAACCGCCCGGGAGGCGAAAAACTGTTTTTT
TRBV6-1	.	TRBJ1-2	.	CASSEGHRDLYGYTF	TGTGCCAGCAGTGAAGGCCACAGGGATCTCTATGGCTACACCTTC